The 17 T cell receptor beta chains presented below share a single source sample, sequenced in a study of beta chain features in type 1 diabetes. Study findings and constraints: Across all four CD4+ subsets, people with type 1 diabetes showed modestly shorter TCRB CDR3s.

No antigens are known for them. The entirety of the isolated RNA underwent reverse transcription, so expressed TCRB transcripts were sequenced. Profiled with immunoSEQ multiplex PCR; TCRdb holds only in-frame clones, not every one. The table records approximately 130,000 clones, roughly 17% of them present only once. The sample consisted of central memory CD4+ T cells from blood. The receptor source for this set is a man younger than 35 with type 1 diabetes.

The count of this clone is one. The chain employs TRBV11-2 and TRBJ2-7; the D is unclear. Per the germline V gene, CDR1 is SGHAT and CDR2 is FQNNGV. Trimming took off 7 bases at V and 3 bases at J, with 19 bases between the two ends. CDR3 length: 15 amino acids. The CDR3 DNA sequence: TGTGCCAGCACCCGAGGCGGCTCCCTTTTCTACGAGCAGTACTTC. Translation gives CASTRGGSLFYEQYF.

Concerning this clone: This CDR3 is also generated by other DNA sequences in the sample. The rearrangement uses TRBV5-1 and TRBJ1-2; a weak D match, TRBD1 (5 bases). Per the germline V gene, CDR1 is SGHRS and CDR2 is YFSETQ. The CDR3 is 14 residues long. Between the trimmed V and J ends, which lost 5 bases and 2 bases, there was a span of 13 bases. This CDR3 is CASSPDSLNYGYTF. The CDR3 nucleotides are TGCGCCAGCAGTCCAGACAGTTTAAACTATGGCTACACCTTC. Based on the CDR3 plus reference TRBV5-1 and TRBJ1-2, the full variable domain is KAGVTQTPRYLIKTRGQQVTLSCSPISGHRSVSWYQQTPGQGLQFLFEYFSETQRNKGNFPGRFSGRQFSNSRSEMNVSTLELGDSALYLCASSPDSLNYGYTFGSGTRLTVV.

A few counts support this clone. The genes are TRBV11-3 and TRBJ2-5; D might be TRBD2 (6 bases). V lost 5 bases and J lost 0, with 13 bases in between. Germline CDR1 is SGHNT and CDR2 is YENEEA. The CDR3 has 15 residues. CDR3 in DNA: TGTGCCAGCAGCCCCGGGGGATCTTACCAAGAGACCCAGTACTTC. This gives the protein CASSPGGSYQETQYF.

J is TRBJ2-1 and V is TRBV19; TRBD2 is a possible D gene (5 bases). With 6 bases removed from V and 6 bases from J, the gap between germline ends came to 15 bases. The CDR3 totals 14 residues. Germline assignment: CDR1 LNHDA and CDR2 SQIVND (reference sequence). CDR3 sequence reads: CASSLARRINEQFF. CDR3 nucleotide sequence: TGTGCCAGTAGCTTAGCGAGGAGAATCAATGAGCAGTTCTTC.

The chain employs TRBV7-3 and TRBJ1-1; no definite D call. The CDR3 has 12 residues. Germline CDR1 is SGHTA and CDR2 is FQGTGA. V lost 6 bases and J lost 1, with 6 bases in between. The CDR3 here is CASSVGNTEAFF. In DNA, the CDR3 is TGTGCCAGCAGTGTAGGGAACACTGAAGCTTTCTTT.

The CDR3 reads CASSLEDRVDYNEQFF. The CDR3 DNA reads TGTGCCAGCAGTTTGGAAGACAGGGTTGATTACAATGAGCAGTTCTTC. The chain uses TRBV28 and TRBJ2-1; 7 bases map to TRBD1. The germline gives CDR1 MDHEN, CDR2 SYDVKM. With V trimmed by 3 bases and J by 4 bases, 9 bases remained unmatched. There are 16 residues in the CDR3.

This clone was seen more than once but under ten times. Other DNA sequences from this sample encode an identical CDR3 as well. CDR3 sequence (DNA): TGCGCCAGCAGCCAGGAGGCTTCCTACGAGCAGTACTTC. It translates to CASSQEASYEQYF. V usage is TRBV4-1 and J usage is TRBJ2-7, with TRBD2 as a possible D gene (5 bases). From germline, CDR1 is MGHRA and CDR2 YSYEKL. V was pared by 3 bases and J by 1 base, with 7 bases between. CDR3 size: 13 residues.

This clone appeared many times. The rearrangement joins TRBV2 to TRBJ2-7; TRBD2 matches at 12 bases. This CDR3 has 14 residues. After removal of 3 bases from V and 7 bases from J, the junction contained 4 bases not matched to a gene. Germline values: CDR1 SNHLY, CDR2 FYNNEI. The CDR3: CASSDLTSGREQYF. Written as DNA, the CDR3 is TGTGCCAGCAGTGACCTGACTAGCGGGAGAGAGCAGTACTTC.

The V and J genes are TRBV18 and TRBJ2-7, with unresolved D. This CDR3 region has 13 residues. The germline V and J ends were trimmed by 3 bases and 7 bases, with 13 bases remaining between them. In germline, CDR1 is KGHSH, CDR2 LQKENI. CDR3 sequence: CASSPPGREEQYF. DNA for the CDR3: TGTGCCAGCTCACCGCCTGGCCGTGAAGAGCAGTACTTC.

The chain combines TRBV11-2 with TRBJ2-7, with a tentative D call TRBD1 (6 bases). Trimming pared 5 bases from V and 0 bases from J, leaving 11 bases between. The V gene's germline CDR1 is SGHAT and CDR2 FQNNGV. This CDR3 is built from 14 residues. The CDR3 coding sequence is TGTGCCAGCAGCCAAGGACAGAGCTCCTACGAGCAGTACTTC. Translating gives CASSQGQSSYEQYF.

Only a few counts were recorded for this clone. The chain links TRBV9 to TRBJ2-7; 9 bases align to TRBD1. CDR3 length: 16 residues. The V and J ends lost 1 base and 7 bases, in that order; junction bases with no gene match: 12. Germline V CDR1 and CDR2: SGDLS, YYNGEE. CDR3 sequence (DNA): TGTGCCAGCAGCGTAAGTGCGGGTTGGACAGGGGATGAGCAGTACTTC. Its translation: CASSVSAGWTGDEQYF.

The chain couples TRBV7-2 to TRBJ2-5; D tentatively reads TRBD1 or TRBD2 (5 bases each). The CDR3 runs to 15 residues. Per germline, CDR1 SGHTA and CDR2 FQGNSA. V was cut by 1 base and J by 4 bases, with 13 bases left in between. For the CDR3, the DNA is TGTGCCAGCAGCTTAGTAGGGGTGAGCGGAGAGACCCAGTACTTC. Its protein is CASSLVGVSGETQYF.

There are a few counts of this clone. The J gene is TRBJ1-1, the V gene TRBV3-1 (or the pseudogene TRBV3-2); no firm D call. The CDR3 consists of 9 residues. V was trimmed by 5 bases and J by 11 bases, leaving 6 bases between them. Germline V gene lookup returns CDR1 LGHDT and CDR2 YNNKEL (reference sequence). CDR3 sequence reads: CASSFDAFF. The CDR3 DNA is TGTGCCAGCAGCTTTGACGCTTTCTTT.

Written as DNA, the CDR3 is TGCGCCAGCTCCATACCTCTACAGGGGAACTATGGCTACACCTTC. Encoded protein: CASSIPLQGNYGYTF. The gene calls are TRBV5-1 and TRBJ1-2; TRBD1 agrees at 7 bases. The germline V gene encodes CDR1 SGHRS and CDR2 YFSETQ. V dropped 7 bases and J dropped 2; count of bases not matched to a gene: 11. The CDR3 totals 15 residues.

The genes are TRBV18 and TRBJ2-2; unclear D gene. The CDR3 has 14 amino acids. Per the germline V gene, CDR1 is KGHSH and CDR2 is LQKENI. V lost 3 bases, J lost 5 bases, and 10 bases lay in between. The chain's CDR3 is CASSPTYITGELFF. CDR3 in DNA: TGTGCCAGCTCACCCACCTACATAACCGGGGAGCTGTTTTTT. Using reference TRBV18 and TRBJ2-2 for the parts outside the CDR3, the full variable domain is NAGVMQNPRHLVRRRGQEARLRCSPMKGHSHVYWYRQLPEEGLKFMVYLQKENIIDESGMPKERFSAEFPKEGPSILRIQQVVRGDSAAYFCASSPTYITGELFFGEGSRLTVL.

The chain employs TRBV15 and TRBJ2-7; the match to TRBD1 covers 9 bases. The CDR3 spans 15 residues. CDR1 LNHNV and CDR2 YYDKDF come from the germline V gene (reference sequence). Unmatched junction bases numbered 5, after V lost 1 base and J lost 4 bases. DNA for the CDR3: TGTGCCACCAGCAGAGCCGGACAGGGGACATACGAGCAGTACTTC. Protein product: CATSRAGQGTYEQYF.

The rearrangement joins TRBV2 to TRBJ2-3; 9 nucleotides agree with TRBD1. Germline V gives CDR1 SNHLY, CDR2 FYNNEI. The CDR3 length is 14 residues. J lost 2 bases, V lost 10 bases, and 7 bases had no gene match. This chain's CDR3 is CATGTGPYTDTQYF. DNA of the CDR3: TGTGCCACGGGGACAGGGCCATACACAGATACGCAGTATTTT.